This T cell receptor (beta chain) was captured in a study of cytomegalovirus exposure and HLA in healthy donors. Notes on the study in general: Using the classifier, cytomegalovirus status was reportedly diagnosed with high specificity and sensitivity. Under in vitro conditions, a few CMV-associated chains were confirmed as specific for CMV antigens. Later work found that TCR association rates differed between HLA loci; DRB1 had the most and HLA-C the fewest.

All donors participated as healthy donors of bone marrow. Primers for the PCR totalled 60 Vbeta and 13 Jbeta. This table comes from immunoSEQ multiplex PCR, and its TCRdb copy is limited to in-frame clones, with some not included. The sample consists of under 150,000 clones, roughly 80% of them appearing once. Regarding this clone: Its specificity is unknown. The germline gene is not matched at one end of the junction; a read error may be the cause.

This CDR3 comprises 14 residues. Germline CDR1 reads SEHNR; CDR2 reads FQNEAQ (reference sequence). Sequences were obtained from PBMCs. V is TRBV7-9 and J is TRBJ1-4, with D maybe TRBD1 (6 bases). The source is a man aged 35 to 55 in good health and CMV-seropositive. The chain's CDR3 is CSSTHQGRGEKLFF. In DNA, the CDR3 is TGTTCCAGCACTCACCAGGGGAGGGGAGAAAAACTGTTTTTT. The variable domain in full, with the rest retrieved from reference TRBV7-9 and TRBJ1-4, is DTGVSQNPRHKITKRGQNVTFRCDPISEHNRLYWYRQTLGQGPEFLTYFQNEAQLEKSRLLSDRFSAERPKGSFSTLEIQRTEQGDSAMYLCSSTHQGRGEKLFFGSGTQLSVL.